A single count supports the clone carrying this TCR beta chain. Antigen unknown. Some second doses came at about 4 weeks and others at about 12 weeks; these were pooled. This entry comes from a study of T cell responses to AZD1222 COVID-19 vaccine. General study results and limits: Spike-specific TCR breadth and depth rose after two AZD1222 doses.

This table comes from immunoSEQ multiplex PCR, and its TCRdb copy is limited to in-frame clones, with some not included. The sample includes about 130,000 clones, around 92% of them seen just once. Germline V CDR1 and CDR2: SGHTS, YDEGEE. There are 13 residues in the CDR3. Trimming took off 4 bases at V and 5 bases at J, with 12 bases between the two ends. V gene TRBV5-8 combines with J gene TRBJ2-5; D call uncertain. The sample consisted of peripheral blood, taken 28 days after the second AZD1222 dose. The clonotype was recovered from an adult who received the AZD1222 COVID-19 vaccine. The CDR3, as DNA: TGTGCCAGCAGCCCGACCCTTGGTGAGACCCAGTACTTC. This encodes CASSPTLGETQYF. Filled out from reference TRBV5-8 and TRBJ2-5, the complete variable domain reads EAGVTQSPTHLIKTRGQQATLRCSPISGHTSVYWYQQALGLGLQFLLWYDEGEERNRGNFPPRFSGRQFPNYSSELNVNALELEDSALYLCASSPTLGETQYFGPGTRLLVL.